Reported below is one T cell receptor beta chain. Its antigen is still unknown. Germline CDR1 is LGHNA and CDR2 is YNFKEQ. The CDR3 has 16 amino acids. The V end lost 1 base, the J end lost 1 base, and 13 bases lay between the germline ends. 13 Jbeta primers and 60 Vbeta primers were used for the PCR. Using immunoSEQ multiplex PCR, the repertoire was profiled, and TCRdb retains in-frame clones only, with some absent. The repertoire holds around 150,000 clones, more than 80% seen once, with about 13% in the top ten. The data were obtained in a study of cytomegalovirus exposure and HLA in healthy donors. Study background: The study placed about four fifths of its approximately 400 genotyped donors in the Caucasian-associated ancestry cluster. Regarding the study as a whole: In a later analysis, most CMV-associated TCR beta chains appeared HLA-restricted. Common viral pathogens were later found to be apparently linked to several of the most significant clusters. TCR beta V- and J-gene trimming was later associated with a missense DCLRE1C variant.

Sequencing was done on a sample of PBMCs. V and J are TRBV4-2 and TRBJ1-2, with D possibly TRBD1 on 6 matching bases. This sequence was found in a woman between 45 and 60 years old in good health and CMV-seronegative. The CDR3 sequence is CASSQGPTGGNYGYTF. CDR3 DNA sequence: TGTGCCAGCAGCCAAGGGCCGACAGGCGGTAACTATGGCTACACCTTC.